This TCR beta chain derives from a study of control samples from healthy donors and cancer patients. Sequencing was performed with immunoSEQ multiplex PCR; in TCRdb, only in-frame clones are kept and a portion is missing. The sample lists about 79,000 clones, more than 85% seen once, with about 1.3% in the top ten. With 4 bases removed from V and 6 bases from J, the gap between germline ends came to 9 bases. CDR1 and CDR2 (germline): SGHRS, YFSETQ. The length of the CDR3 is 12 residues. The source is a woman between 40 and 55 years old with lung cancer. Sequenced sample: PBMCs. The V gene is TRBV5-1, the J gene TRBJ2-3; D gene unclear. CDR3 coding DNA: TGCGCCAGCAGCCTCCGTTCGGATACGCAGTATTTT. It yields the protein CASSLRSDTQYF.